A single sample gave rise to the 5 T cell receptor beta chains below, sequenced in a study of T cell responses to AZD1222 COVID-19 vaccine. Profiled with immunoSEQ multiplex PCR; TCRdb holds only in-frame clones, not every one. The table has over 120,000 clones, 92% seen once; the top ten hold about 1.9%. The sample was peripheral blood, taken on day 0 of AZD1222 vaccination. Source of these receptors: an adult in good health.

The rearrangement joins TRBV20-1 to TRBJ2-1; no firm D call. Germline V gene lookup returns CDR1 DFQATT and CDR2 SNEGSKA (reference sequence). V was shortened by 7 bases and J by 8 bases, with 9 bases between the two germline ends. The length of the CDR3 is 10 residues. CDR3 residues: CSVETDEQFF. Written as DNA, the CDR3 is TGCAGTGTAGAGACGGATGAGCAGTTCTTC.

This clone was observed a handful of times. The chain joins TRBV5-4 to TRBJ1-1, with 7 bases lining up with TRBD1. Germline CDR1 SGHNT, CDR2 YYREEE (reference sequence). There are 17 residues in the CDR3. Losses at the gene ends were 1 base for V and 4 bases for J; bases not matched to a gene: 13. The CDR3 protein is CASSLWRGPMLSTEAFF. The CDR3 bases are TGTGCCAGCAGCTTGTGGAGGGGGCCCATGCTGAGCACTGAAGCTTTCTTT.

In this sample, this clone turned up once. J is TRBJ2-1 and V is TRBV7-2, with 7 bases matching TRBD2. The CDR3 length is 16 residues. V was clipped by 7 bases and J by 1 base; unmatched bases: 10. Per the germline V gene, CDR1 is SGHTA and CDR2 is FQGNSA. The CDR3 nucleotides read TGTGCCAGCAACATAGCGGCGGGGGAGTCCTACAATGAGCAGTTCTTC. This codes for CASNIAAGESYNEQFF. Drawing the rest from reference TRBV7-2 and TRBJ2-1, the complete variable domain is GAGVSQSPSNKVTEKGKDVELRCDPISGHTALYWYRQSLGQGLEFLIYFQGNSAPDKSGLPSDRFSAERTGGSVSTLTIQRTQQEDSAVYLCASNIAAGESYNEQFFGPGTRLTVL.

V usage is TRBV6-6 and J usage is TRBJ2-3; 10 bases agree with TRBD1. CDR3 size: 16 residues. In germline, CDR1 is MNHNY, CDR2 SVGAGI (reference sequence). With 5 bases clipped from V and 6 bases from J, the junction kept 11 bases outside the gene matches. CDR3 DNA: TGTGCCAGCAGTCGACAGGGGGCGCGAGGGGTTGATACGCAGTATTTT. It is translated as CASSRQGARGVDTQYF.

V is TRBV6-4 and J is TRBJ1-5; D is possibly TRBD1 (5 bases). CDR3 length: 15 residues. Germline CDR1 reads MRHNA; CDR2 reads SNTAGT. The V gene lost 0 bases and the J gene lost 0 bases, with 6 bases spanning the gap. The DNA of the CDR3 is TGTGCCAGCAGTGACTCGGGGGTTAGCAATCAGCCCCAGCATTTT. It yields the protein CASSDSGVSNQPQHF.